The source of this T cell receptor (beta chain) is a study of regulatory T cells in long-lasting Graves disease. The authors built TCR beta libraries using iRepertoire HTBI primers and Arm-PCR of CDR3 regions. TCRdb used MiXCR to reprocess the multiplex PCR reads, holding one entry per CDR3 protein. Of hundreds of thousands of distinct CDR3 sequences in the sample, roughly 16% were seen once. The CDR3 has 13 amino acids. The germline CDR1 and CDR2 sequences are LGHNA and YSLEER. Trimming shortened V by 1 base and J by 17 bases, and 17 bases separated the two germline ends. The time point was: newly diagnosed GD, antithyroid drugs for less than 3 months. Following extraction of RNA from PBMCs, that RNA was used to make the TCR library.

V is TRBV4-3 and J is TRBJ2-2, with D possibly matching TRBD1 (6 bases). This TCR was sampled from a female donor with Graves disease. The sequencing used peripheral blood mononuclear cells (PBMCs), collected at new diagnosis, from a patient treated with antithyroid drugs. The CDR3, as DNA: TGCGCCAGCAGCCAAGCTCAGGGGTATTCGTTATTTTTT. Encoded protein: CASSQAQGYSLFF.